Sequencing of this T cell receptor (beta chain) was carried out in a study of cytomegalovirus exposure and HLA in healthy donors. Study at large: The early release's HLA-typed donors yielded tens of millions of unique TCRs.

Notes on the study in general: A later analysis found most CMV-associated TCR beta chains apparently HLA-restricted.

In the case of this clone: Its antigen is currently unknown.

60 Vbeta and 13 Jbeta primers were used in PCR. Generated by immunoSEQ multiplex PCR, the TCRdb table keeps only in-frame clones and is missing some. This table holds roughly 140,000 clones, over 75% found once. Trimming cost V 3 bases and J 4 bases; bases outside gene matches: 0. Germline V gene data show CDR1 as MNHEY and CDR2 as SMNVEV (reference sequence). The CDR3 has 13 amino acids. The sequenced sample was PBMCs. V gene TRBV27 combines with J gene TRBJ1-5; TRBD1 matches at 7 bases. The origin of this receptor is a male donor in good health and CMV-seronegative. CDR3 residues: CASSFRGNQPQHF. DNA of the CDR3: TGTGCCAGCAGTTTCAGGGGGAATCAGCCCCAGCATTTT.